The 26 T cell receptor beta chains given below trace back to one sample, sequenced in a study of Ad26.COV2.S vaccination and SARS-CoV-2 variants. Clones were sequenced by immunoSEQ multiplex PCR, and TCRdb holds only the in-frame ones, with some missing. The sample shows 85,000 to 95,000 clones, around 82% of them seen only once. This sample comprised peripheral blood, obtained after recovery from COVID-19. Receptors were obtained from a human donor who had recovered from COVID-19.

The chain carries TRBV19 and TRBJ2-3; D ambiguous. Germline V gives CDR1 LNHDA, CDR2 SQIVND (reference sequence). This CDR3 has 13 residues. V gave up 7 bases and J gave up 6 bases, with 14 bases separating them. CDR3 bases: TGTGCCAGTACGGATCGTCTGGCGGATACGCAGTATTTT. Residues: CASTDRLADTQYF.

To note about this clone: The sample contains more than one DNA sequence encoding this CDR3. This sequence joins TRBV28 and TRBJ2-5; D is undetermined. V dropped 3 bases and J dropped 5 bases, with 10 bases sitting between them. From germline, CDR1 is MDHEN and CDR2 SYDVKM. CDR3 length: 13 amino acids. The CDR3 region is CASSLGGLETQYF. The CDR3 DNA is TGTGCCAGCAGTTTGGGTGGTTTGGAGACCCAGTACTTC.

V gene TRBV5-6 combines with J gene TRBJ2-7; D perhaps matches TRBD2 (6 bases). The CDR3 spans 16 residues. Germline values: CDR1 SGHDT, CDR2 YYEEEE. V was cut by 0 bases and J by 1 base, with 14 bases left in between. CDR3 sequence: CASSLAGTLISYEQYF. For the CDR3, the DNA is TGTGCCAGCAGCTTGGCGGGGACTTTGATTTCCTACGAGCAGTACTTC.

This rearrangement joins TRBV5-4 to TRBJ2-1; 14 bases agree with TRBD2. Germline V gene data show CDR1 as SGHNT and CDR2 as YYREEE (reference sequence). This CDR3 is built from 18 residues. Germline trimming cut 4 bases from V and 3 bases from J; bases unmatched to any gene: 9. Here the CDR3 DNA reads TGTGCCAGCAGCAGAATGGGACTAGCGGGAGAAAGCTACAATGAGCAGTTCTTC. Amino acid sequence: CASSRMGLAGESYNEQFF.

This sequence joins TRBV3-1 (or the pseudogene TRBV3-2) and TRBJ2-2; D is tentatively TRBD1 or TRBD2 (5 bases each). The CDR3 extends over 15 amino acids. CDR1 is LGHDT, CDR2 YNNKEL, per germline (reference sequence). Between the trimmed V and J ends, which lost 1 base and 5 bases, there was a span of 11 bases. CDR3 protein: CASSQVEGTTGELFF. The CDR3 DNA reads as TGTGCCAGCAGCCAAGTTGAGGGGACGACCGGGGAGCTGTTTTTT.

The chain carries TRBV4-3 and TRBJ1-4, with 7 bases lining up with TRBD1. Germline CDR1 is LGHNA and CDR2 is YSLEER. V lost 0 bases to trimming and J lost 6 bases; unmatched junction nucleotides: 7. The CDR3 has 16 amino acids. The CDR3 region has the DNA TGCGCCAGCAGCCAAGATGAGACAGGGACCGATGAAAAACTGTTTTTT. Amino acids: CASSQDETGTDEKLFF.

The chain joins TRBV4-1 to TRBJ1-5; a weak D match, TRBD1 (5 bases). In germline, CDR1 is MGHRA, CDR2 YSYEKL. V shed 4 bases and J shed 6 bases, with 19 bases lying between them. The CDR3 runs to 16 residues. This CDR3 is CASSPAAGTDIQPQHF. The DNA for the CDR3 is TGCGCCAGCAGCCCGGCCGCCGGGACGGATATTCAGCCCCAGCATTTT.

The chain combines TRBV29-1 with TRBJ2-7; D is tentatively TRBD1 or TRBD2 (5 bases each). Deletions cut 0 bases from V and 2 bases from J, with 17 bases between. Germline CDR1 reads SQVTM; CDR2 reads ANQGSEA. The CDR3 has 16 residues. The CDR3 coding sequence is TGCAGCGTTGAAGATCCAGGGAGTGGGCCCGCCTACGAGCAGTACTTC. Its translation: CSVEDPGSGPAYEQYF.

The DNA for the CDR3 is TGTGCCAGCAGAGCCCGACGGGACAGGGGCACCCCTTACAATGAGCAGTTCTTC. Translation: CASRARRDRGTPYNEQFF. The V and J genes are TRBV11-3 and TRBJ2-1, with TRBD1 identical over 10 bases. Germline V lookup: CDR1 SGHNT, CDR2 YENEEA. V lost 6 bases, J lost 4 bases, and 15 bases stayed unmatched. The CDR3 has 18 residues.

This CDR3 is CASSQDVQANTGELFF. CDR3 nucleotides: TGTGCCAGCAGCCAAGATGTACAGGCGAACACCGGGGAGCTGTTTTTT. The J gene is TRBJ2-2, the V gene TRBV4-2, with D possibly being TRBD1 (5 bases). The ends were cut back, 0 bases at V and 0 bases at J, with 8 bases in the middle. The CDR3 is 16 residues long. Germline V gene data show CDR1 as LGHNA and CDR2 as YNFKEQ.

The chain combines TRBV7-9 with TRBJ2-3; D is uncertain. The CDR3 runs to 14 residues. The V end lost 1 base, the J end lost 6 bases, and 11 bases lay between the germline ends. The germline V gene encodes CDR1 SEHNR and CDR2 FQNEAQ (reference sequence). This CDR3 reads CASSLVSLGDTQYF. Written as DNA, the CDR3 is TGTGCCAGCAGCTTAGTTTCCCTTGGGGATACGCAGTATTTT.

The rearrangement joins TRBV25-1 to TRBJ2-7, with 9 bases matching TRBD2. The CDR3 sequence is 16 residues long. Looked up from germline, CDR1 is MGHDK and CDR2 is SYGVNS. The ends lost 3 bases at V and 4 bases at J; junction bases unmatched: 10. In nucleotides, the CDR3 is TGTGCCAGCAGTGACGAGGCGGGAGGGCCGGGATACGAGCAGTACTTC. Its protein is CASSDEAGGPGYEQYF.

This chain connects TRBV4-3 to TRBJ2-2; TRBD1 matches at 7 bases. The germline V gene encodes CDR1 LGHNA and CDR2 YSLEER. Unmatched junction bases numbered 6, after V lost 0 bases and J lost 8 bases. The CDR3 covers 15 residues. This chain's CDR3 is CASSQEAGGRGELFF. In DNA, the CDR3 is TGCGCCAGCAGCCAAGAGGCAGGGGGTCGGGGGGAGCTGTTTTTT.

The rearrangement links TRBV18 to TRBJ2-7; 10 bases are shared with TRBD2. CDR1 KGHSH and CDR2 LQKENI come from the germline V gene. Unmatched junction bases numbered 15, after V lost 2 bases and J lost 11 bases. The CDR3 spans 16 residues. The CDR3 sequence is CASSPNPAGTSDSKYF. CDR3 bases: TGTGCCAGCTCACCAAATCCAGCCGGGACTAGCGACAGCAAGTACTTC.

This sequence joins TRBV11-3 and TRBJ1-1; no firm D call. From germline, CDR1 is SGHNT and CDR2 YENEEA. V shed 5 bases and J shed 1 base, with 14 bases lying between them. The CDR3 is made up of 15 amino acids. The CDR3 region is CASSPRAGTNTEAFF. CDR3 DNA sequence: TGTGCCAGCAGCCCGAGGGCAGGCACGAACACTGAAGCTTTCTTT.

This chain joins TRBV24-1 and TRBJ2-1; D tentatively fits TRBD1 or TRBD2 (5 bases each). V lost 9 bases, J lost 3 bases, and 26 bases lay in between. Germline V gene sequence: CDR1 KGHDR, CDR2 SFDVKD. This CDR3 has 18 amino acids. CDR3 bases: TGTGCCACCGGATCTAGGGGACCCCAGATTGAAGACTACAATGAGCAGTTCTTC. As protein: CATGSRGPQIEDYNEQFF.

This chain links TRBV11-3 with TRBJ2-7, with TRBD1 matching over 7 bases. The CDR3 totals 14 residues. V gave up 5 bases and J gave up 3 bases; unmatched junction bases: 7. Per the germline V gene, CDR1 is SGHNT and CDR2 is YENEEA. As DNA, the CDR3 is TGTGCCAGCAGCAAAAGGGGACAGCTCTACGAGCAGTACTTC. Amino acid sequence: CASSKRGQLYEQYF.

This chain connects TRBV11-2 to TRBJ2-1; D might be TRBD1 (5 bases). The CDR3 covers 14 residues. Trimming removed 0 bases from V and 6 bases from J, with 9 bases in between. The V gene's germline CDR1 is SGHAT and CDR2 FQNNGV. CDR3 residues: CASSLDTGRNEQFF. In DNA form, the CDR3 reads TGTGCCAGCAGCTTAGATACAGGCCGCAATGAGCAGTTCTTC.

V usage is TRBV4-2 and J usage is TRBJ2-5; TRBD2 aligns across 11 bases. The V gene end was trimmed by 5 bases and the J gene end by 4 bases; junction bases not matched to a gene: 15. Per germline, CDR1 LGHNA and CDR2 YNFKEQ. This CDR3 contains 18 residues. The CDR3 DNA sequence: TGTGCCAGCAGCGCTACCGTTAGCGGGAGGGCCATTTCAGAGACCCAGTACTTC. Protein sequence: CASSATVSGRAISETQYF.

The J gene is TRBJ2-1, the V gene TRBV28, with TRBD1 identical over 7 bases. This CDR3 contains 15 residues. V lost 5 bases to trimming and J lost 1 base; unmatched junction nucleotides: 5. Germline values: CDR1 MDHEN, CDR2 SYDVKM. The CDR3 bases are TGTGCCAGCAGTACGGACAGGTCTTCCTACAATGAGCAGTTCTTC. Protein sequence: CASSTDRSSYNEQFF.

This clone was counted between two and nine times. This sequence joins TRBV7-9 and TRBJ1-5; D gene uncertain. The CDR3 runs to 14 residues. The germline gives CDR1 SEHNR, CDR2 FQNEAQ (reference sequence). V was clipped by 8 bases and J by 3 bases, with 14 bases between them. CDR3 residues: CASGRAGSNQPQHF. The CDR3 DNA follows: TGTGCCAGCGGCAGAGCGGGTTCCAATCAGCCCCAGCATTTT. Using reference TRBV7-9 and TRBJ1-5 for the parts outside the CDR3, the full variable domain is DTGVSQNPRHKITKRGQNVTFRCDPISEHNRLYWYRQTLGQGPEFLTYFQNEAQLEKSRLLSDRFSAERPKGSFSTLEIQRTEQGDSAMYLCASGRAGSNQPQHFGDGTRLSIL.

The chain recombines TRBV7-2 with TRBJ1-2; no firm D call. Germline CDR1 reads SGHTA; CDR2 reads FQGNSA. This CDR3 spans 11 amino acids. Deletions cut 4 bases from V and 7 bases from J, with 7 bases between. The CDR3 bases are TGTGCCAGCAGCTCCTCGGGTGGCTACACCTTC. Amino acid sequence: CASSSSGGYTF.

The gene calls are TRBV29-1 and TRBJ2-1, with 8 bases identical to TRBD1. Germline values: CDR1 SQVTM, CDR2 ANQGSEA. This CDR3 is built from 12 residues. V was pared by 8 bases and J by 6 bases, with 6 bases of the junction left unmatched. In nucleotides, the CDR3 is TGCAGCTCCTTGACAGGGGCCAATGAGCAGTTCTTC. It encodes CSSLTGANEQFF.

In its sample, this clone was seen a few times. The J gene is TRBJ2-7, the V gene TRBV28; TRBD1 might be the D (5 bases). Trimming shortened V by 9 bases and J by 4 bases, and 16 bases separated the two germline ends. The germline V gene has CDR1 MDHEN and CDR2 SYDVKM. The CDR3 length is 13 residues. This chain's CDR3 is CASWADGAYEQYF. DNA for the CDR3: TGTGCCAGTTGGGCGGATGGGGCGTACGAGCAGTACTTC.

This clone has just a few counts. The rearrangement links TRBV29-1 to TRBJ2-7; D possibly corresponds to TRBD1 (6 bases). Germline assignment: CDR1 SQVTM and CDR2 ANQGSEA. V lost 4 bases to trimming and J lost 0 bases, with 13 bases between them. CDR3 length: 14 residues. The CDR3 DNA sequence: TGCAGCGTTGCTACAGGGCTGAGCTCCTACGAGCAGTACTTC. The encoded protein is CSVATGLSSYEQYF.

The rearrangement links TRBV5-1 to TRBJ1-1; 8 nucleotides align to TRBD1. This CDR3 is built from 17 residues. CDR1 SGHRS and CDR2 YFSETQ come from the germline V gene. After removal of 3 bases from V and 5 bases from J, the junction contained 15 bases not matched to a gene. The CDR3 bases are TGCGCCAGCAGCTCCCGGGACAGGAGAAAAAGGGGAACTGAAGCTTTCTTT. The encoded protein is CASSSRDRRKRGTEAFF.